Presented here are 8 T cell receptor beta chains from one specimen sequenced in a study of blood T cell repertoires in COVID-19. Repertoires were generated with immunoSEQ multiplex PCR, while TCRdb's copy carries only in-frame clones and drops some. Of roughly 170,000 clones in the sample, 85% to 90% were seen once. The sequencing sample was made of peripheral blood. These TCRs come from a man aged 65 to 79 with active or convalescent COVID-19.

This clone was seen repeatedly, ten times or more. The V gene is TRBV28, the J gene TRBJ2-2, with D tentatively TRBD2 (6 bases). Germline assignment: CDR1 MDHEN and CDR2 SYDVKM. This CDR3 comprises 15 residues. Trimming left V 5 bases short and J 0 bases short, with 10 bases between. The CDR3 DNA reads TGTGCCAGCAGTATTAGCGGAACGAACACCGGGGAGCTGTTTTTT. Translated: CASSISGTNTGELFF. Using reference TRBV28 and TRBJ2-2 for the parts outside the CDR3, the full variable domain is DVKVTQSSRYLVKRTGEKVFLECVQDMDHENMFWYRQDPGLGLRLIYFSYDVKMKEKGDIPEGYSVSREKKERFSLILESASTNQTSMYLCASSISGTNTGELFFGEGSRLTVL.

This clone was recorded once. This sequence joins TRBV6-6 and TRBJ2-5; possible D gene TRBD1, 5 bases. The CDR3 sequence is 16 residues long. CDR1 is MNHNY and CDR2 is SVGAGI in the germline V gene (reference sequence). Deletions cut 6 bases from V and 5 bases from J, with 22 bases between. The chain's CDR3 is CASRRLGGAVGETQYF. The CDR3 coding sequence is TGTGCCAGCAGACGCCTTGGTGGGGCGGTTGGGGAGACCCAGTACTTC.

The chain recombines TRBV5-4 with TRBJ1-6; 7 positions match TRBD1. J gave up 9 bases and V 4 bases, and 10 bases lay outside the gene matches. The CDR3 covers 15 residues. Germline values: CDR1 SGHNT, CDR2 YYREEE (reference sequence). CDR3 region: CASSINRGQGSPLHF. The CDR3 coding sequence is TGTGCCAGCAGCATTAACAGGGGCCAGGGTTCACCCCTCCACTTT.

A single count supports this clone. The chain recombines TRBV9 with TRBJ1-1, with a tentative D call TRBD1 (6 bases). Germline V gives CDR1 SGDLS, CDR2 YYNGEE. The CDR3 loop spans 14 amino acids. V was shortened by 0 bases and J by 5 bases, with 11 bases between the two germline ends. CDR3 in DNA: TGTGCCAGCAGCGTAGAAGGCAGGGGAACTGAAGCTTTCTTT. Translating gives CASSVEGRGTEAFF.

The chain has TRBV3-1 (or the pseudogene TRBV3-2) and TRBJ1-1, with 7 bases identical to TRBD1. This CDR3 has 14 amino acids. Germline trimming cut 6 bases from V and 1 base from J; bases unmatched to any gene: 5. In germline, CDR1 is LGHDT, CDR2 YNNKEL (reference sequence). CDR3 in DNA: TGTGCCAGCAGGCTACAGGGGAGGAACACTGAAGCTTTCTTT. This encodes CASRLQGRNTEAFF.

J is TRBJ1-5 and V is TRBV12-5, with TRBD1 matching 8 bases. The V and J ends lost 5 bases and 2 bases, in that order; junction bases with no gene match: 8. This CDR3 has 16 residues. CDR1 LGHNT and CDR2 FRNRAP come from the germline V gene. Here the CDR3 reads CASGENRGTGNQPQHF. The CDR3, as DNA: TGTGCTAGTGGTGAGAACAGGGGGACAGGCAATCAGCCCCAGCATTTT. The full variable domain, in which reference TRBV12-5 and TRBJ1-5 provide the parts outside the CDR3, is DARVTQTPRHKVTEMGQEVTMRCQPILGHNTVFWYRQTMMQGLELLAYFRNRAPLDDSGMPKDRFSAEMPDATLATLKIQPSEPRDSAVYFCASGENRGTGNQPQHFGDGTRLSIL.

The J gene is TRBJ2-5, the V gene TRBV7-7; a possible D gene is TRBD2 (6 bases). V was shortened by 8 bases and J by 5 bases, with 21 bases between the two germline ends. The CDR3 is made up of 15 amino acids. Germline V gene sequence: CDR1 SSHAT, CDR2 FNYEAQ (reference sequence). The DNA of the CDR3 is TGTGCCAGCTCCGGAGGGCAGGCGGGGATGGAGACCCAGTACTTC. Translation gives CASSGGQAGMETQYF.

Here the CDR3 DNA reads TGTGCCAGCAGCTTAGTGGGCAACACTGAAGCTTTCTTT. Protein product: CASSLVGNTEAFF. The chain recombines TRBV7-2 with TRBJ1-1; D unclear. The length of the CDR3 is 13 residues. Germline loops: CDR1 SGHTA, CDR2 FQGNSA. Trimming took off 1 base at V and 2 bases at J, with 5 bases between the two ends.